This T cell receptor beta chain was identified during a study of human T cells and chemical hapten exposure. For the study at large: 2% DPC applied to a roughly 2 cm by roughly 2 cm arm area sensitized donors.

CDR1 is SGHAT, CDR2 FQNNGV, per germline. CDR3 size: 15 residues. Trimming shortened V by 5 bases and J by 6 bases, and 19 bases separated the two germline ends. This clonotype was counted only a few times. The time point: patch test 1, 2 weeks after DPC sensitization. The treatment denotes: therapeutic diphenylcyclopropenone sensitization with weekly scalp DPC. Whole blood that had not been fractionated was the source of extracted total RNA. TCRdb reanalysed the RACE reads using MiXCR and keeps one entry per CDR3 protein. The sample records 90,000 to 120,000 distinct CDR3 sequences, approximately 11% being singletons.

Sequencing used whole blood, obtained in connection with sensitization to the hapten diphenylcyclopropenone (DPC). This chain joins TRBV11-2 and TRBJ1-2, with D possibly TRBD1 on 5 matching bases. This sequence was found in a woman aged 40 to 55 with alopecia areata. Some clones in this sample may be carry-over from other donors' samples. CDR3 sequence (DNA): TGTGCCAGCAGCCCGGGGACTTTCACAGACGATGGCTACACCTTC. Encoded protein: CASSPGTFTDDGYTF.